Below are 25 T cell receptor beta chains sequenced from a single sample in a study of T cell responses to AZD1222 COVID-19 vaccine. The data were produced by immunoSEQ multiplex PCR, yet TCRdb's version contains in-frame clones alone and is incomplete. The table has fewer than 130,000 clones, about 85% seen once. The material was peripheral blood, obtained 28 days after the second AZD1222 dose. These receptors were taken from an adult who received the AZD1222 COVID-19 vaccine.

CDR3 sequence reads: CASSLGGLTGKQVDGYTF. The CDR3, as DNA: TGTGCCAGCAGCTTAGGGGGCCTGACAGGGAAACAGGTTGATGGCTACACCTTC. The chain joins TRBV7-8 to TRBJ1-2; 7 nucleotides agree with TRBD1. V lost 1 base to trimming and J lost 6 bases; unmatched junction nucleotides: 17. The germline V gene has CDR1 SGHVS and CDR2 FQNEAQ. The CDR3 loop spans 18 amino acids.

The chain carries TRBV7-2 and TRBJ1-3; D remains ambiguous. CDR1 SGHTA and CDR2 FQGNSA come from the germline V gene. V was clipped by 3 bases and J by 0 bases, with 9 bases between them. This CDR3 is built from 15 residues. This CDR3 is CASSLVGGSGNTIYF. CDR3 nucleotide sequence: TGTGCCAGCAGCTTGGTGGGTGGCTCTGGAAACACCATATATTTT.

The chain links TRBV19 to TRBJ1-5; D is unresolved. Germline-derived CDR1 and CDR2 are LNHDA and SQIVND (reference sequence). The CDR3 is 15 residues long. The V gene lost 2 bases and the J gene lost 1 base, with 9 bases spanning the gap. The CDR3 protein is CASSITGLSNQPQHF. The CDR3 DNA reads TGTGCCAGTAGTATAACGGGGTTGAGCAATCAGCCCCAGCATTTT.

The chain joins TRBV24-1 to TRBJ2-1; D is perhaps TRBD2 (6 bases). CDR3 size: 16 residues. Germline-derived CDR1 and CDR2 are KGHDR and SFDVKD. V was clipped by 4 bases and J by 10 bases, with 22 bases between them. CDR3: CATSDRTKNMHQEQFF. The DNA of the CDR3 is TGTGCCACCAGTGACCGGACTAAGAATATGCATCAAGAGCAGTTCTTC.

J is TRBJ2-5 and V is TRBV2; 9 positions agree with TRBD2. With 2 bases clipped from V and 4 bases from J, the junction kept 5 bases outside the gene matches. Germline lookup yields CDR1 SNHLY and CDR2 FYNNEI. The CDR3 contains 15 residues. The CDR3 protein is CASSESPTSGETQYF. The CDR3 region has the DNA TGTGCCAGCAGTGAATCCCCGACTAGCGGAGAGACCCAGTACTTC. Using reference TRBV2 and TRBJ2-5 for the parts outside the CDR3, the full variable domain is EPEVTQTPSHQVTQMGQEVILRCVPISNHLYFYWYRQILGQKVEFLVSFYNNEISEKSEIFDDQFSVERPDGSNFTLKIRSTKLEDSAMYFCASSESPTSGETQYFGPGTRLLVL.

This chain uses TRBV29-1 with TRBJ2-1, with 7 bases identical to TRBD2. The V and J ends lost 1 base and 9 bases, in that order; junction bases with no gene match: 9. The CDR3 contains 14 residues. The germline CDR1 and CDR2 sequences are SQVTM and ANQGSEA. The CDR3 DNA sequence: TGCAGCGTTGAAGGTCGGGAGGTCATTAGTGAGCAGTTCTTC. Translated, it gives CSVEGREVISEQFF.

The chain recombines TRBV27 with TRBJ2-3; TRBD1 agrees at 9 bases. Germline CDR1 reads MNHEY; CDR2 reads SMNVEV (reference sequence). The length of the CDR3 is 17 residues. Trimming removed 3 bases from V and 5 bases from J; junction bases left unmatched: 12. The CDR3 nucleotides are TGTGCCAGCAGTTTGGGCACAGGGGGCGCGGTTAAAGATACGCAGTATTTT. Protein sequence: CASSLGTGGAVKDTQYF.

The rearrangement joins TRBV19 to TRBJ1-4; D is unclear. V was cut by 0 bases and J by 5 bases, with 10 bases left in between. Germline-derived CDR1 and CDR2 are LNHDA and SQIVND (reference sequence). The CDR3 extends over 15 amino acids. The CDR3 DNA is TGTGCCAGTAGTATAGAGGGCAGAGAGAATGAAAAACTGTTTTTT. This codes for CASSIEGRENEKLFF.

V and J are TRBV28 and TRBJ1-2; 7 bases fit TRBD1. Germline lookup yields CDR1 MDHEN and CDR2 SYDVKM. The V and J ends lost 4 bases and 7 bases, in that order; junction bases with no gene match: 15. The CDR3 has 16 residues. Here the CDR3 DNA reads TGTGCCAGCAGTTCCAGGGGCGCCGACAGGGTTCGTGGCTACACCTTC. Amino acid sequence: CASSSRGADRVRGYTF.

DNA for the CDR3: TGCGCCAGCAGCTTGGGGGACAGGGGAGCACAGTTCTTC. Protein sequence: CASSLGDRGAQFF. The chain carries TRBV5-1 and TRBJ2-1, with TRBD1 matching over 10 bases. The V segment lost 0 bases and the J segment 13 bases; nucleotides outside the gene matches: 4. Germline loops: CDR1 SGHRS, CDR2 YFSETQ. The CDR3 totals 13 residues.

The V and J genes are TRBV2 and TRBJ1-5; possibly TRBD1 for D (6 bases). The CDR3 loop spans 15 amino acids. Trimming stripped 5 bases from V and 5 bases from J, with 16 bases between. Germline CDR1 is SNHLY and CDR2 is FYNNEI. CDR3 amino acids: CASSPFGGGDQPQHF. CDR3 sequence (DNA): TGTGCCAGCAGTCCGTTCGGGGGGGGCGATCAGCCCCAGCATTTT.

This clone was seen only once. The J gene is TRBJ1-5, the V gene TRBV6-5; 9 bases fit TRBD1. V lost 0 bases to trimming and J lost 4 bases; unmatched junction nucleotides: 4. CDR3 length equals 16 residues. CDR1 is MNHEY and CDR2 is SVGAGI in the germline V gene. As DNA, the CDR3 is TGTGCCAGCAGTTACTCCGAGGACAGGGGTAATCAGCCCCAGCATTTT. Protein: CASSYSEDRGNQPQHF.

V is TRBV7-2 and J is TRBJ2-3, with TRBD2 matching over 10 bases. The CDR3 is 17 residues long. Trimming took 0 bases from V and 2 from J; bases not matched to a gene: 5. CDR1 is SGHTA and CDR2 is FQGNSA in the germline V gene. CDR3 residues: CASSLAPTSGATDTQYF. The CDR3 bases are TGTGCCAGCAGCTTAGCGCCCACTAGCGGGGCCACAGATACGCAGTATTTT.

The chain has TRBV7-8 and TRBJ1-5; D is perhaps TRBD1 (5 bases). CDR3 length: 13 amino acids. Trimming removed 4 bases from V and 5 bases from J, with 9 bases in between. From germline, CDR1 is SGHVS and CDR2 FQNEAQ. The CDR3 is CASSSSRDQPQHF. The DNA of the CDR3 is TGTGCCAGCAGCTCAAGCAGGGATCAGCCCCAGCATTTT.

The rearrangement joins TRBV28 to TRBJ1-3; D gene ambiguous. The CDR3 runs to 17 residues. With 1 base removed from V and 2 bases from J, the gap between germline ends came to 15 bases. CDR1 and CDR2 from the germline V gene are MDHEN and SYDVKM. CDR3 bases: TGTGCCAGCAGTTTATTAGTACGAGGAACTGCTGGAAACACCATATATTTT. Translating it yields CASSLLVRGTAGNTIYF.

This chain links TRBV30 with TRBJ1-1; no definite D call. Trimming shortened V by 4 bases and J by 1 base, and 13 bases separated the two germline ends. Germline CDR1 reads GTSNPN; CDR2 reads SVGIG (reference sequence). The CDR3 length is 14 residues. The CDR3 region is CAWTHVAANTEAFF. In DNA form, the CDR3 reads TGTGCCTGGACCCATGTTGCAGCGAACACTGAAGCTTTCTTT. Looking up the rest from reference TRBV30 and TRBJ1-1 gives the full variable domain: SQTIHQWPATLVQPVGSPLSLECTVEGTSNPNLYWYRQAAGRGLQLLFYSVGIGQISSEVPQNLSASRPQDRQFILSSKKLLLSDSGFYLCAWTHVAANTEAFFGQGTRLTVV.

This clone was counted once. J is TRBJ1-5 and V is TRBV4-1; possibly TRBD1 for D (6 bases). This CDR3 is 15 amino acids long. The germline gives CDR1 MGHRA, CDR2 YSYEKL. V was clipped by 4 bases and J by 3 bases, with 13 bases between them. The CDR3 sequence is CASSPPGQINQPQHF. CDR3 DNA: TGCGCCAGCAGCCCACCAGGACAGATCAATCAGCCCCAGCATTTT.

This chain joins TRBV28 and TRBJ1-2; D may be TRBD1 (5 bases). CDR3 length equals 15 residues. V lost 3 bases to trimming and J lost 1 base, with 12 bases between them. CDR1 is MDHEN, CDR2 SYDVKM, per germline. The CDR3 here is CASSFIRDGNYGYTF. Here the CDR3 DNA reads TGTGCCAGCAGTTTTATCCGGGACGGTAACTATGGCTACACCTTC.

The chain is built from TRBV28 and TRBJ1-3; 7 nucleotides align to TRBD1. V dropped 3 bases and J dropped 3; count of bases not matched to a gene: 8. The CDR3 contains 16 residues. CDR1 is MDHEN, CDR2 SYDVKM, per germline. CDR3 bases: TGTGCCAGCAGTTTGTCGACAGGGTCGTTTGGAAACACCATATATTTT. This codes for CASSLSTGSFGNTIYF.

V usage is TRBV4-2 and J usage is TRBJ2-3; TRBD2 matches at 9 bases. V shed 1 base and J 3 bases; nucleotides not matched to a gene: 8. This CDR3 has 17 residues. Germline CDR1 is LGHNA and CDR2 is YNFKEQ. CDR3 in amino acids: CASSQVTSGGGTDTQYF. The CDR3 nucleotides read TGTGCCAGCAGCCAAGTGACTAGCGGAGGGGGTACAGATACGCAGTATTTT.

The CDR3 spells CAWTFSLSGNTIYF. The CDR3 DNA reads as TGTGCCTGGACCTTTTCGCTCTCTGGAAACACCATATATTTT. The chain uses TRBV30 and TRBJ1-3; no firm D call. CDR3 size: 14 residues. Germline CDR1 and CDR2: GTSNPN and SVGIG (reference sequence). Trimming shortened V by 4 bases and J by 0 bases, and 10 bases separated the two germline ends.

In this sample, this clone turned up once. CDR3 sequence reads: CASTRPGGRSNQPQHF. The CDR3 nucleotides are TGTGCCAGCACCCGTCCAGGGGGCAGGAGCAATCAGCCCCAGCATTTT. The chain recombines TRBV28 with TRBJ1-5, with 8 bases that match TRBD1. CDR1 is MDHEN and CDR2 is SYDVKM in the germline V gene. The V segment lost 7 bases and the J segment 1 base; nucleotides outside the gene matches: 9. The CDR3 length is 16 residues.

The rearrangement joins TRBV19 to TRBJ2-2, with 9 bases fitting TRBD2. Germline CDR1 and CDR2: LNHDA and SQIVND (reference sequence). J lost 0 bases, V lost 7 bases, and 6 bases had no gene match. CDR3 length equals 16 residues. CDR3 DNA sequence: TGTGCCAGTATGGCACTAGCGGGCGCGAACACCGGGGAGCTGTTTTTT. Protein sequence: CASMALAGANTGELFF.

V and J are TRBV10-3 and TRBJ2-1; D not resolved. Looked up from germline, CDR1 is ENHRY and CDR2 is SYGVKD. This CDR3 comprises 15 residues. V lost 4 bases to trimming and J lost 0 bases, with 10 bases between them. The CDR3 DNA sequence: TGTGCCATCAGTGCCGGGCCTAGCTCCTACAATGAGCAGTTCTTC. It yields the protein CAISAGPSSYNEQFF.

This chain uses TRBV18 with TRBJ1-5; D gene unclear. CDR1 and CDR2 (germline): KGHSH, LQKENI. There are 14 residues in the CDR3. V lost 3 bases to trimming and J lost 1 base, with 7 bases between them. The CDR3 sequence is CASSPVASNQPQHF. As DNA, the CDR3 is TGTGCCAGCTCACCGGTCGCCAGCAATCAGCCCCAGCATTTT.